This TCR beta chain was observed in a study of OX40 agonist ivuxolimab in advanced cancers. Study-level information: Each dose-escalation patient presented with hepatocellular carcinoma, melanoma, renal cell or head and neck cancer. Participants could have had prior anti-PD-1, anti-PD-L1 or anti-CTLA-4 therapy, and about 37% had some. Study-level points and caveats: CD4+ and CD8+ blood T cells expanded clonally by week 6 at 0.1 to 3.0 mg/kg.

As regards this clone: Its antigen remains unidentified.

Germline lookup yields CDR1 LNHNV and CDR2 YYDKDF (reference sequence). The CDR3 runs to 19 residues. V shed 2 bases, J shed 2 bases, and the junction held 5 bases outside the gene matches. Baseline was the first blood sampling point, followed by cycle 4 day 1 and cycle 7 day 1. The repertoire was sequenced with immunoSEQ multiplex PCR; TCRdb's copy has only in-frame clones and lacks some. The table records about 36,000 clones, approximately 90% of them present only once. The J gene is TRBJ2-6, the V gene TRBV15, with 14 bases identical to TRBD2. Sequenced here: CD4+ or CD8+ T cells sorted from blood, sampled in a trial of the OX40 agonist ivuxolimab. The clonotype comes from an adult with an advanced solid tumor such as melanoma, head and neck, liver or kidney cancer. The chain's CDR3 is CATSRLGTSGSTGANVLTF. The CDR3 DNA is TGTGCCACCAGCAGATTGGGGACTAGCGGGAGCACTGGGGCCAACGTCCTGACTTTC.